The 32 T cell receptor beta chains reported below all come from one sample, sequenced in a study of identical twins. TCRdb used MiXCR to reprocess the 5' RACE reads, holding one entry per CDR3 protein. The sample holds 400,000 to 550,000 distinct CDR3 sequences, 20% to 30% seen once. The data were also submitted as part of a second study, on T cells expressing NK-cell markers.

The sample comprised CD4+ T cells sorted from blood. The origin of the receptors is a woman under 30 in good health.

This chain links TRBV2 with TRBJ1-5; no definite D call. The CDR3 runs to 11 residues. Germline V gives CDR1 SNHLY, CDR2 FYNNEI. With 2 bases removed from V and 11 bases from J, the gap between germline ends came to 7 bases. The CDR3 reads CASSETRTQHF. In DNA, the CDR3 is TGTGCCAGCAGTGAAACGAGGACCCAGCATTTT.

Turning to this clonotype: The junction departs from the called germline gene at one end, perhaps through a read error. The chain carries TRBV11-2 and TRBJ2-7; D unresolved. CDR3 size: 13 residues. CDR1 and CDR2 (germline): SGHAT, FQNNGV. Written as DNA, the CDR3 is TGTGCCAGCAGCGCCAGTCGGTCCTCCGAGCAGTACTTC. Protein: CASSASRSSEQYF.

The chain couples TRBV6-1 to TRBJ2-5; D possibly corresponds to TRBD2 (5 bases). The CDR3 consists of 15 residues. Germline V CDR1 and CDR2: MNHNS, SASEGT. Trimming took off 6 bases at V and 1 base at J, with 15 bases between the two ends. DNA of the CDR3: TGTGCCAGCAGCGGGAAAGGACGGATCCAAGAGACCCAGTACTTC. Translated, it gives CASSGKGRIQETQYF.

V usage is TRBV27 and J usage is TRBJ2-7, with unresolved D. This CDR3 contains 13 residues. Trimming left V 6 bases short and J 4 bases short, with 13 bases between. The germline CDR1 and CDR2 sequences are MNHEY and SMNVEV (reference sequence). CDR3 in DNA: TGTGCCAGCAGCCCCCCCGGAAGGTACGAGCAGTACTTC. Protein sequence: CASSPPGRYEQYF.

This chain joins TRBV10-3 and TRBJ1-1, with 8 bases that match TRBD1. V lost 2 bases, J lost 8 bases, and 1 base stayed unmatched. Germline V lookup: CDR1 ENHRY, CDR2 SYGVKD. The CDR3 has 12 residues. The CDR3 coding sequence is TGTGCCATCAGTGAGAGGGACAGGGAAGCTTTCTTT. It specifies CAISERDREAFF.

This clonotype was recorded many times. Germline is not matched at one junction end, which may reflect a read error. This chain joins TRBV12-3 or TRBV12-4 and TRBJ2-7; D gene uncertain. This CDR3 comprises 11 residues. The DNA for the CDR3 is TGTGCCAGCAGTTTGTCCTCCGAGCAGTACTTC. Encoded protein: CASSLSSEQYF.

The CDR3 DNA sequence: TGTGCCAGCAGCTTGGGACAGGCCTCCTTTGGCTATGGCTACACCTTC. This translates into CASSLGQASFGYGYTF. The rearrangement links TRBV5-5 to TRBJ1-2, with D maybe TRBD1 (6 bases). CDR1 is SGHKS and CDR2 is YYEKEE in the germline V gene (reference sequence). V was clipped by 0 bases and J by 4 bases, with 16 bases between them. The CDR3 is 16 residues long.

The chain couples TRBV6-1 to TRBJ2-3, with 8 bases aligning to TRBD2. This CDR3 is built from 13 residues. CDR1 and CDR2 (germline): MNHNS, SASEGT. V was clipped by 7 bases and J by 8 bases; unmatched bases: 8. The CDR3 loop reads CASTQAGGLTQYF. The CDR3 DNA reads TGTGCCAGCACCCAGGCGGGGGGCCTTACGCAGTATTTT.

This clonotype was counted only a few times. This chain connects TRBV28 to TRBJ1-2; D is uncertain. The CDR3 covers 12 residues. Germline lookup yields CDR1 MDHEN and CDR2 SYDVKM. The V end lost 1 base, the J end lost 3 bases, and 3 bases lay between the germline ends. CDR3 sequence (DNA): TGTGCCAGCAGTTTATACCACTATGGCTACACCTTC. The encoded protein is CASSLYHYGYTF.

The V call is TRBV7-6, the J call TRBJ2-5; D is unresolved. CDR1 and CDR2 from the germline V gene are SGHVS and FNYEAQ. V was shortened by 5 bases and J by 5 bases, with 15 bases between the two germline ends. The CDR3 has 14 residues. CDR3 residues: CASSQYLLGETQYF. DNA of the CDR3: TGTGCCAGCAGCCAGTATCTCTTAGGGGAGACCCAGTACTTC.

The rearrangement joins TRBV11-2 to TRBJ2-7, with a possible D match to TRBD1 (6 bases). Trimming left V 3 bases short and J 7 bases short, with 16 bases between. Germline CDR1 and CDR2: SGHAT and FQNNGV. The CDR3 consists of 14 residues. CDR3 DNA: TGTGCCAGCAGCTTTTTCAGGACAGATGATGAGCAGTACTTC. It specifies CASSFFRTDDEQYF. The variable domain in full, completed from reference TRBV11-2 and TRBJ2-7, reads EAGVAQSPRYKIIEKRQSVAFWCNPISGHATLYWYQQILGQGPKLLIQFQNNGVVDDSQLPKDRFSAERLKGVDSTLKIQPAKLEDSAVYLCASSFFRTDDEQYFGPGTRLTVT.

The chain has TRBV7-2 and TRBJ2-3; D is unclear. This CDR3 region has 13 residues. V gave up 5 bases and J gave up 4 bases, with 10 bases separating them. Per germline, CDR1 SGHTA and CDR2 FQGNSA. In DNA form, the CDR3 reads TGTGCCAGCAGCCCCAGGTCTTCAGATACGCAGTATTTT. Translated, it gives CASSPRSSDTQYF.

CDR3 residues: CSARGGAADTEAFF. In DNA, the CDR3 is TGCAGTGCTAGAGGAGGGGCGGCGGACACTGAAGCTTTCTTT. The chain joins TRBV20-1 to TRBJ1-1, with a possible D match to TRBD1 (5 bases). The CDR3 consists of 14 residues. Looked up from germline, CDR1 is DFQATT and CDR2 is SNEGSKA (reference sequence). The V end was cut by 1 base, the J end by 3 bases, with 12 bases between.

The V and J genes are TRBV6-4 and TRBJ1-2; tentatively, D is TRBD1 (5 bases). The germline V gene encodes CDR1 MRHNA and CDR2 SNTAGT. The CDR3 loop spans 15 amino acids. Deletions cut 0 bases from V and 4 bases from J, with 12 bases between. Here the CDR3 DNA reads TGTGCCAGCAGTGACTCGGGACTTGGCCGCTATGGCTACACCTTC. Translating it yields CASSDSGLGRYGYTF.

This clonotype was observed at least ten times. The chain carries TRBV20-1 and TRBJ1-2; 10 bases match TRBD1. Germline values: CDR1 DFQATT, CDR2 SNEGSKA (reference sequence). The CDR3 spans 13 residues. V was pared by 7 bases and J by 4 bases, with 6 bases of the junction left unmatched. The CDR3 DNA follows: TGCAGTGTCTCGGACAGGGGGGGCTATGGCTACACCTTC. It yields the protein CSVSDRGGYGYTF.

The rearrangement joins TRBV5-1 to TRBJ2-5; 9 bases are a match to TRBD1. J gave up 3 bases and V 4 bases, and 4 bases lay outside the gene matches. Germline lookup yields CDR1 SGHRS and CDR2 YFSETQ. The CDR3 covers 14 residues. CDR3 DNA: TGCGCCAGCAGCCCGTGGGACAGGGAAGAGACCCAGTACTTC. Protein product: CASSPWDREETQYF.

The rearrangement joins TRBV27 to TRBJ2-7, with 10 bases identical to TRBD2. Trimming removed 6 bases from V and 5 bases from J; junction bases left unmatched: 10. The CDR3 runs 15 residues. Germline CDR1 is MNHEY and CDR2 is SMNVEV (reference sequence). The CDR3 DNA sequence: TGTGCCAGCAGGGCAAAAGCGGGAGGGTTCCACGAGCAGTACTTC. This encodes CASRAKAGGFHEQYF.

The gene calls are TRBV20-1 and TRBJ1-1, with D hard to call. The CDR3 covers 11 residues. Germline CDR1 and CDR2: DFQATT and SNEGSKA (reference sequence). Trimming pared 7 bases from V and 5 bases from J, leaving 11 bases between. CDR3 region: CSVRKETEAFF. DNA of the CDR3: TGCAGTGTTCGCAAGGAAACTGAAGCTTTCTTT.

The rearrangement uses TRBV3-1 and TRBJ2-7; the D is unclear. This CDR3 comprises 11 residues. The V gene's germline CDR1 is LGHDT and CDR2 YNNKEL (reference sequence). Deletions cut 5 bases from V and 7 bases from J, with 9 bases between. The CDR3: CASSGLEEQYF. Written as DNA, the CDR3 is TGTGCCAGCAGCGGCCTCGAAGAGCAGTACTTC.

V gene TRBV30 combines with J gene TRBJ2-7; TRBD2 matches 7 bases. Germline loops: CDR1 GTSNPN, CDR2 SVGIG (reference sequence). Trimming cost V 1 base and J 2 bases; bases outside gene matches: 8. CDR3 length: 15 residues. CDR3 amino acids: CAWSGAGRGTYEQYF. CDR3 sequence (DNA): TGTGCCTGGAGTGGAGCGGGGCGAGGAACCTACGAGCAGTACTTC.

V is TRBV10-3 and J is TRBJ1-1; tentative D call: TRBD1 (5 bases). CDR3 length equals 13 residues. The germline CDR1 and CDR2 sequences are ENHRY and SYGVKD. The germline V and J ends were trimmed by 8 bases and 2 bases, with 12 bases remaining between them. The CDR3 sequence: CAIAGGINTEAFF. The CDR3 region has the DNA TGTGCCATCGCGGGGGGGATAAACACTGAAGCTTTCTTT.

CDR3 amino acids: CASSFIYGTDTQYF. The CDR3 DNA follows: TGTGCCAGCAGCTTTATTTACGGCACAGATACGCAGTATTTT. This chain connects TRBV7-2 to TRBJ2-3, with D unclear. Germline-derived CDR1 and CDR2 are SGHTA and FQGNSA. The CDR3 covers 14 residues. V was trimmed by 3 bases and J by 1 base, leaving 8 bases between them. Drawing the rest from reference TRBV7-2 and TRBJ2-3, the complete variable domain is GAGVSQSPSNKVTEKGKDVELRCDPISGHTALYWYRQSLGQGLEFLIYFQGNSAPDKSGLPSDRFSAERTGGSVSTLTIQRTQQEDSAVYLCASSFIYGTDTQYFGPGTRLTVL.

The genes are TRBV5-1 and TRBJ2-2, with 9 bases fitting TRBD1. With V trimmed by 4 bases and J by 3 bases, 7 bases remained unmatched. This CDR3 spans 16 amino acids. Germline V gene lookup returns CDR1 SGHRS and CDR2 YFSETQ. This CDR3 reads CASSPGGQGYTGELFF. For the CDR3, the DNA is TGCGCCAGCAGCCCGGGGGGACAGGGCTACACCGGGGAGCTGTTTTTT.

The chain recombines TRBV19 with TRBJ1-3; no firm D call. V lost 7 bases, J lost 4 bases, and 29 bases lay in between. The CDR3 is 19 amino acids. Germline-derived CDR1 and CDR2 are LNHDA and SQIVND (reference sequence). The CDR3 nucleotides read TGTGCCAGTACTTGGTCGGTACCGATCAGCCCAGGTCGAGGAAACACCATATATTTT. Its protein is CASTWSVPISPGRGNTIYF.

The genes are TRBV5-6 and TRBJ1-5; 7 positions match TRBD1. Germline loops: CDR1 SGHDT, CDR2 YYEEEE. With V trimmed by 4 bases and J by 7 bases, 14 bases remained unmatched. This CDR3 has 16 amino acids. Written as DNA, the CDR3 is TGTGCCAGCAGCCTGTCCAGGAAGGGGGCAGGGCAGCCCCAGCATTTT. Encoded protein: CASSLSRKGAGQPQHF.

This clonotype was counted between two and nine times. This chain connects TRBV29-1 to TRBJ1-1; D is ambiguous. The CDR3 has 15 amino acids. Trimming shortened V by 2 bases and J by 0 bases, and 13 bases separated the two germline ends. The germline V gene encodes CDR1 SQVTM and CDR2 ANQGSEA. In DNA form, the CDR3 reads TGCAGCGTTGAATCCCCCGTGAATCTGAACACTGAAGCTTTCTTT. Residues: CSVESPVNLNTEAFF.

The J gene is TRBJ2-7, the V gene TRBV6-5, with 7 bases aligning to TRBD2. CDR1 and CDR2 from the germline V gene are MNHEY and SVGAGI. The CDR3 extends over 15 amino acids. The junction had 4 bases not matched to a gene; V was cut back by 0 bases and J by 2 bases. This chain's CDR3 is CASSYSSGVPYEQYF. The CDR3 coding sequence is TGTGCCAGCAGTTACTCCAGCGGGGTCCCCTACGAGCAGTACTTC.

This clonotype was detected a few times. This chain joins TRBV20-1 and TRBJ2-7, with 8 bases fitting TRBD1. Germline loops: CDR1 DFQATT, CDR2 SNEGSKA (reference sequence). The CDR3 runs 14 residues. The junction had 6 bases not matched to a gene; V was cut back by 5 bases and J by 0 bases. CDR3: CSAANRGSSYEQYF. The CDR3 region has the DNA TGCAGTGCTGCGAACAGGGGGAGCTCCTACGAGCAGTACTTC.

This clonotype was detected a few times. V is TRBV12-3 or TRBV12-4 and J is TRBJ2-3; D not certain. CDR3 length equals 17 residues. The V gene lost 3 bases and the J gene lost 2 bases, with 18 bases spanning the gap. The CDR3 DNA follows: TGTGCCAGCAGTTTTATCCGGACGACTCTAATCACAGATACGCAGTATTTT. It yields the protein CASSFIRTTLITDTQYF.

There are a few counts of this clonotype. The chain uses TRBV5-6 and TRBJ2-1; D gene unclear. Trimming removed 2 bases from V and 0 bases from J, with 9 bases in between. CDR3 size: 15 residues. CDR1 is SGHDT and CDR2 is YYEEEE in the germline V gene. CDR3 bases: TGTGCCAGCAGCTTATGGCAGCGCTCCTACAATGAGCAGTTCTTC. Translating it yields CASSLWQRSYNEQFF.

This clonotype was seen a handful of times. The chain combines TRBV5-6 with TRBJ1-6, with 8 bases aligning to TRBD1. This CDR3 has 15 residues. The germline CDR1 and CDR2 sequences are SGHDT and YYEEEE. V was clipped by 3 bases and J by 5 bases; unmatched bases: 4. In DNA form, the CDR3 reads TGTGCCAGCAGCTGGACAGGGCCAGATAATTCACCCCTCCACTTT. Translation gives CASSWTGPDNSPLHF.

This clonotype appeared a few times. This chain connects TRBV20-1 to TRBJ2-5; no firm D call. The CDR3 covers 12 residues. Deletions cut 5 bases from V and 2 bases from J, with 9 bases between. The germline gives CDR1 DFQATT, CDR2 SNEGSKA (reference sequence). CDR3 in DNA: TGCAGTGCTCCCCGATCTCAAGAGACCCAGTACTTC. Translating gives CSAPRSQETQYF.